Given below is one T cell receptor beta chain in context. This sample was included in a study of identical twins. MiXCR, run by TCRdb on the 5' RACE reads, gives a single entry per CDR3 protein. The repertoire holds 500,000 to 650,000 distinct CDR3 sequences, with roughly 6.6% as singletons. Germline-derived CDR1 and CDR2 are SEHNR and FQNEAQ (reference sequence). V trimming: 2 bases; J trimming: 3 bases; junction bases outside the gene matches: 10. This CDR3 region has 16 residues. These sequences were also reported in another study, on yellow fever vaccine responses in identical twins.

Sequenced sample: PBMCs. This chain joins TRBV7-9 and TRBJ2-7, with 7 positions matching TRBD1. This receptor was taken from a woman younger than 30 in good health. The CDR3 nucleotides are TGTGCCAGCAGCTTATCCACGACAGGGCCACACTACGAGCAGTACTTC. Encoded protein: CASSLSTTGPHYEQYF.